The rows below give T cell receptor beta chains drawn from one sample of a study of Ad26.COV2.S vaccination and SARS-CoV-2 variants. The data were produced by immunoSEQ multiplex PCR, yet TCRdb's version contains in-frame clones alone and is incomplete. The sample yields 350,000 to 450,000 clones, around four fifths seen once. The material sequenced was peripheral blood, taken in a trial of Ad26.COV2.S vaccine versus placebo. Receptors were obtained from a person between 18 and 65 years old who received the Ad26.COV2.S COVID-19 vaccine or a placebo. CDR3s include the opening cysteine and the closing phenylalanine or tryptophan. D genes are given only for firm matches. Size is omitted from some rows. Given values are once, few, many or a class for expanded clones.

NA	NA	TRBJ1-3	TRBV9	CASSVGSKGNTIYF	TGTGCCAGCAGCGTAGGGTCCAAGGGAAACACCATATATTTT
NA	NA	TRBJ1-2	TRBV29-1	CSVVQSSRGGYTF	TGCAGCGTTGTGCAGAGTTCTCGGGGTGGCTACACCTTC
TRBD1	NA	TRBJ1-5	TRBV12-3/TRBV12-4	CASSTGGNQPQHF	TGTGCCAGCAGTACAGGGGGCAATCAGCCCCAGCATTTT
NA	NA	TRBJ1-1	TRBV7-2	CASSPKQGSGTEAFF	TGTGCCAGCAGCCCAAAACAGGGATCGGGCACTGAAGCTTTCTTT
NA	NA	TRBJ1-4	TRBV6-1	CASSELTWGTNEKLFF	TGTGCCAGCAGTGAGTTAACTTGGGGGACTAATGAAAAACTGTTTTTT
NA	once	TRBJ2-7	TRBV15	CATTRIQGEQYF	TGTGCCACCACTAGAATACAGGGAGAGCAGTACTTC
NA	once	TRBJ1-5	TRBV12-3/TRBV12-4	CASSLTGSQPQHF	TGTGCCAGCAGTTTAACAGGGAGTCAGCCCCAGCATTTT
NA	NA	TRBJ2-4	TRBV6-5	CASSYSPVKNIQYF	TGTGCCAGCAGTTACTCTCCGGTCAAAAACATTCAGTACTTC
NA	once	TRBJ2-7	TRBV4-1	CASSPQTDKQYF	TGCGCCAGCAGCCCCCAGACAGATAAGCAGTACTTC
NA	NA	TRBJ2-5	TRBV9	CASSVSSSETQYF	TGTGCCAGCAGCGTATCGTCGTCGGAGACCCAGTACTTC
TRBD2	many	TRBJ2-1	TRBV27	CASSPRPTSGSMGSYNEQFF	TGTGCCAGCAGTCCCCGTCCGACTAGCGGGAGCATGGGGTCCTACAATGAGCAGTTCTTC
TRBD2	once	TRBJ2-7	TRBV5-1	CASTIGGVWNEQYF	TGCGCCAGCACCATCGGGGGGGTCTGGAACGAGCAGTACTTC
NA	NA	TRBJ1-1	TRBV5-1	CASSLARGNTEAFF	TGCGCCAGCAGCTTGGCTAGGGGGAACACTGAAGCTTTCTTT
NA	NA	TRBJ1-6	TRBV5-6	CASFITGSGYNSPLHF	TGTGCCAGCTTCATTACAGGGTCGGGGTATAATTCACCCCTCCACTTT
NA	NA	TRBJ1-6	TRBV7-9	CASSSGRPAGNSPLHF	TGTGCCAGCAGCTCGGGACGGCCCGCTGGGAATTCACCCCTCCACTTT
TRBD1	NA	TRBJ2-7	TRBV3-1/TRBV3-2	CASSQVQGVVEQYF	TGTGCCAGCAGCCAAGTTCAGGGGGTAGTCGAGCAGTACTTC
NA	NA	TRBJ2-5	TRBV11-1	CASSREWWGGETQYF	TGTGCCAGCAGCCGAGAATGGTGGGGCGGAGAGACCCAGTACTTC
NA	once	TRBJ1-1	TRBV4-3	CASSQDPGLNTEAFF	TGCGCCAGCAGCCAAGATCCGGGGCTGAACACTGAAGCTTTCTTT
TRBD1	NA	TRBJ1-2	TRBV19	CASSLLAGGREGTF	TGTGCCAGTAGTCTCCTAGCAGGGGGCCGTGAGGGCACCTTC
NA	NA	TRBJ1-1	TRBV3-1/TRBV3-2	CASSQAGFEAFF	TGTGCCAGCAGCCAAGCAGGGTTTGAAGCTTTCTTT
NA	once	TRBJ1-4	TRBV18	CASPSRERSNEKLFF	TGTGCCAGCCCCAGCCGGGAGAGGTCTAATGAAAAACTGTTTTTT
NA	once	TRBJ1-1	TRBV7-8	CASSLGMVKNTEAFF	TGTGCCAGCAGCTTGGGGATGGTAAAGAACACTGAAGCTTTCTTT
TRBD1	NA	TRBJ1-6	TRBV19	CASKGQHNSPLHF	TGTGCCAGTAAGGGACAGCATAATTCACCCCTCCACTTT
NA	NA	TRBJ1-5	TRBV15	CATSRDTRNQPQHF	TGTGCCACCAGCAGAGATACCCGCAATCAGCCCCAGCATTTT
NA	NA	TRBJ2-1	TRBV5-1	CASSLGSYNEQFF	TGCGCCAGCAGCTTGGGCAGCTACAATGAGCAGTTCTTC
NA	NA	TRBJ2-3	TRBV10-1	CASRDTHLTDTQYF	TGCGCCAGCAGGGACACCCATCTCACAGATACGCAGTATTTT
NA	NA	TRBJ2-7	TRBV5-1	CASSAGDIYEQYF	TGCGCCAGCTCCGCGGGGGACATCTACGAGCAGTACTTC
NA	NA	TRBJ2-3	TRBV9	CASSVGRKGTDTQYF	TGTGCCAGCAGCGTAGGGAGGAAAGGCACAGATACGCAGTATTTT
NA	NA	TRBJ2-3	TRBV9	CASSVASSTDTQYF	TGTGCCAGCAGCGTAGCTAGTAGCACAGATACGCAGTATTTT
NA	NA	TRBJ2-2	TRBV7-9	CASSFLEQGDTGELFF	TGTGCCAGCAGCTTTTTAGAACAGGGAGACACCGGGGAGCTGTTTTTT
NA	NA	TRBJ1-1	TRBV7-2	CASSFRVKGVNTEAFF	TGTGCCAGCAGCTTCAGGGTAAAAGGGGTGAACACTGAAGCTTTCTTT
NA	NA	TRBJ1-5	TRBV27	CASSLAYNQPQHF	TGTGCCAGCAGTTTAGCGTACAATCAGCCCCAGCATTTT
NA	few	TRBJ1-6	TRBV7-2	CASSSDRRSPLHF	TGTGCCAGCAGCTCAGACAGGCGTTCACCCCTCCACTTT
NA	NA	TRBJ1-4	TRBV12-5	CASAAPTRREKLFF	TGTGCTAGTGCCGCCCCCACACGGAGGGAAAAACTGTTTTTT
NA	NA	TRBJ2-7	TRBV7-3	CASSLKGDPGYEQYF	TGTGCCAGCAGCTTAAAGGGGGACCCAGGCTACGAGCAGTACTTC
TRBD2	once	TRBJ2-7	TRBV7-9	CASSSPQTSGLTYEQYF	TGTGCCAGCAGCTCCCCACAGACTAGCGGGTTAACCTACGAGCAGTACTTC
NA	NA	TRBJ2-3	TRBV3-1/TRBV3-2	CASGSQPGTDTQYF	TGTGCCAGCGGAAGTCAGCCTGGCACAGATACGCAGTATTTT